The 6 T cell receptor beta chains below come from one sample, sequenced in a study of T-cell reconstitution after alpha-beta-depleted transplantation in children. Unique molecular identifiers were incorporated during preparation of the TCRbeta library. TCRdb itself ran the PCR reads through MiXCR, one entry per CDR3 protein. The sample includes 500,000 to 600,000 distinct CDR3 sequences, 15% to 20% of them seen just once. Sequencing used PBMCs from the stem cell graft donor, obtained from the stem cell graft. These TCRs come from a human donor who donated a stem cell graft to a child with acute lymphoblastic leukemia.

This clonotype was seen only a few times. In nucleotides, the CDR3 is TGTGCCAGCAGCCACAACCGGGCCGACTACCCCGAGCAGTTCTTC. Amino acid sequence: CASSHNRADYPEQFF. The chain recombines TRBV21-1 with TRBJ2-1; TRBD1 is the table's D call and was not checked against the DNA. TRBV21-1 is noted as a pseudogene. The CDR3 spans 15 residues.

The V call is TRBV20-1, the J call TRBJ2-1, with unresolved D. The CDR3 is 11 residues long. Germline-derived CDR1 and CDR2 are DFQATT and SNEGSKA (reference sequence). V was clipped by 6 bases and J by 6 bases, with 9 bases between them. The CDR3 sequence: CSAPKVNEQFF. The CDR3 coding sequence is TGCAGTGCCCCGAAAGTCAATGAGCAGTTCTTC.

The rearrangement joins TRBV6-5 to TRBJ2-7, with 12 bases fitting TRBD1. The germline V gene has CDR1 MNHEY and CDR2 SVGAGI. J lost 6 bases, V lost 2 bases, and 8 bases had no gene match. The CDR3 spans 16 residues. The CDR3 coding sequence is TGTGCCAGCAGTTACCTCTGGGACAGGGGGCTAGGCGAGCAGTACTTC. Its translation is CASSYLWDRGLGEQYF.

This clonotype was counted a few times. The V and J genes are TRBV10-3 and TRBJ2-1; possibly TRBD2 for D (6 bases). V was cut by 6 bases and J by 6 bases, with 12 bases left in between. Germline values: CDR1 ENHRY, CDR2 SYGVKD. The CDR3 sequence is 13 residues long. The CDR3 sequence: CAIRPTRSNEQFF. In DNA form, the CDR3 reads TGTGCCATCAGACCGACTAGGAGCAATGAGCAGTTCTTC.

CDR3 amino acids: CASSETGGKGYGYTF. For the CDR3, the DNA is TGCGCCAGCAGCGAGACAGGGGGCAAGGGCTATGGCTACACCTTC. The chain uses TRBV5-1 and TRBJ1-2, with 10 bases aligning to TRBD1. The V and J ends lost 4 bases and 4 bases, in that order; junction bases with no gene match: 7. The CDR3 length is 15 residues. Germline V gene data show CDR1 as SGHRS and CDR2 as YFSETQ.

This clonotype was observed a few times. This chain links TRBV5-1 with TRBJ2-5; possibly TRBD1 or TRBD2 for D (5 bases each). CDR1 and CDR2 from the germline V gene are SGHRS and YFSETQ. The CDR3 covers 15 residues. Trimming took off 5 bases at V and 1 base at J, with 15 bases between the two ends. This CDR3 is CASSWLWDGQETQYF. DNA for the CDR3: TGCGCCAGCAGTTGGCTGTGGGACGGCCAAGAGACCCAGTACTTC.